This entry describes one T cell receptor (beta chain). What it binds is not known. The data were obtained in a study of Ad26.COV2.S vaccination and SARS-CoV-2 variants. Study at large: Participants got Ad26.COV2.S intramuscularly, once or twice 56 days apart. General observations from the study: Participants in the vaccine arm had higher spike-specific TCR breadth; placebo recipients had lower.

Treatment described: approximately 18 received Ad26.COV2.S at low or high dose, single or two shots; a few received placebo; per-sample allocation not given. At day 63 after the first vaccine or placebo injection, samples were drawn. The length of the CDR3 is 13 residues. Trimming took off 5 bases at V and 4 bases at J, with 11 bases between the two ends. CDR1 is MNHEY and CDR2 is SVGEGT in the germline V gene. Measured with immunoSEQ multiplex PCR; TCRdb has only the in-frame clones, and not every one. The table includes about 440,000 clones, 90% detected once. The sample was peripheral blood, taken in a trial of Ad26.COV2.S vaccine versus placebo. The sequence came from a person aged 18 to 65 who received the Ad26.COV2.S COVID-19 vaccine or a placebo. This chain joins TRBV6-2 or TRBV6-3 and TRBJ2-5; D possibly corresponds to TRBD1 (6 bases). The CDR3 coding sequence is TGTGCCAGCAGTGAGACAGGAGGAGAGACCCAGTACTTC. Protein product: CASSETGGETQYF.